Following are 28 T cell receptor beta chains from one sample sequenced in a study of identical twins. TCRdb re-analysed the 5' RACE reads in MiXCR, keeping a single row per CDR3 protein. This repertoire shows approximately 190,000 distinct CDR3 sequences, approximately 16% found once; its top ten account for around two fifths. The same sample was also studied in work on T cells expressing NK-cell markers.

Specimen: CD8+ T cells sorted from blood. These receptors were collected from a young woman in good health.

This clonotype has a handful of counts. The DNA is left out, because the CDR3 cannot be placed on it with certainty; the CDR3 is given as TCRdb lists it. CDR3: CASSTGFGSGAAKNIQYF. The V call is TRBV21-1, the J call TRBJ2-4; the D call in the table, TRBD1, was not verified against the DNA. TRBV21-1 is tagged as a pseudogene. With termini counted, the CDR3 has 18 amino acids.

This chain joins TRBV20-1 and TRBJ2-7, with TRBD2 matching 9 bases. J gave up 0 bases and V 0 bases, and 6 bases lay outside the gene matches. This CDR3 is built from 16 residues. Germline loops: CDR1 DFQATT, CDR2 SNEGSKA (reference sequence). The CDR3 spells CSARDTLAGYSYEQYF. In DNA, the CDR3 is TGCAGTGCTAGAGATACGCTAGCGGGATACTCCTACGAGCAGTACTTC.

This clonotype was observed a handful of times. This chain uses TRBV12-3 or TRBV12-4 with TRBJ2-1, with 14 bases identical to TRBD2. The V segment lost 5 bases and the J segment 3 bases; nucleotides outside the gene matches: 6. The CDR3 contains 17 residues. The CDR3 here is CASSPWTSGGLYNEQFF. In DNA form, the CDR3 reads TGTGCCAGCAGTCCCTGGACTAGCGGGGGGCTCTACAATGAGCAGTTCTTC.

The table lists this clonotype with a few counts. DNA of the CDR3: TGTGCCAGCAGGGACGGGACTCTGGAGGGCCATGAGCAGTTCTTC. Amino acid sequence: CASRDGTLEGHEQFF. This chain joins TRBV5-5 and TRBJ2-1, with TRBD2 as a possible D gene (6 bases). This CDR3 comprises 15 residues. Trimming cost V 5 bases and J 8 bases, with 20 bases left between them. Germline lookup yields CDR1 SGHKS and CDR2 YYEKEE (reference sequence).

The chain recombines TRBV10-2 with TRBJ2-7, with a weak D call TRBD2 (7 bases). CDR3 length equals 15 residues. From germline, CDR1 is WSHSY and CDR2 SAAADI. Trimming removed 0 bases at V and 3 bases at J, with 12 bases between. This chain's CDR3 is CASSESAGADYEQYF. The CDR3 DNA reads as TGCGCCAGCAGTGAGTCTGCGGGGGCGGACTACGAGCAGTACTTC.

This clonotype was detected ten times or more. The rearrangement joins TRBV3-1 to TRBJ2-4; no clear D. V lost 3 bases and J lost 0, with 6 bases in between. The length of the CDR3 is 14 residues. Germline V gene sequence: CDR1 LGHDT, CDR2 YNNKEL (reference sequence). CDR3 nucleotides: TGTGCCAGCAGCCATTATAGAGCCAAAAACATTCAGTACTTC. This sequence encodes CASSHYRAKNIQYF.

This clonotype was counted between two and nine times. The genes are TRBV25-1 and TRBJ2-1, with D hard to call. Germline lookup yields CDR1 MGHDK and CDR2 SYGVNS. The CDR3 length is 12 residues. V was pared by 4 bases and J by 10 bases, with 11 bases between. The CDR3 reads CASSARLGEQFF. The CDR3, as DNA: TGTGCCAGCAGTGCCCGCCTAGGAGAGCAGTTCTTC.

This clonotype has only a few counts. This sequence joins TRBV10-3 and TRBJ2-2, with D unresolved. With 6 bases removed from V and 0 bases from J, the gap between germline ends came to 5 bases. This CDR3 is built from 13 residues. Germline V gene sequence: CDR1 ENHRY, CDR2 SYGVKD. The CDR3 DNA reads TGTGCCATCAGGGGTGCGAACACCGGGGAGCTGTTTTTT. Amino acids: CAIRGANTGELFF.

The chain recombines TRBV7-9 with TRBJ2-1; maybe TRBD2 (6 bases). CDR3 length: 16 amino acids. V was pared by 3 bases and J by 2 bases, with 14 bases between. CDR1 is SEHNR, CDR2 FQNEAQ, per germline (reference sequence). The CDR3 nucleotides are TGTGCCAGCAGCTTGGGACTGGCCGGGGCCTACAATGAGCAGTTCTTC. Translating gives CASSLGLAGAYNEQFF.

The rearrangement joins TRBV7-9 to TRBJ2-5; possible D gene TRBD2, 5 bases. Germline lookup yields CDR1 SEHNR and CDR2 FQNEAQ (reference sequence). The CDR3 is 15 residues long. V lost 3 bases, J lost 2 bases, and 13 bases lay in between. The CDR3 DNA reads as TGTGCCAGCAGCTTGGGCGAGGGTCCGCAAGAGACCCAGTACTTC. Translation: CASSLGEGPQETQYF.

This clonotype was detected only a few times. The V and J genes are TRBV7-9 and TRBJ1-6; D is unresolved. V shed 4 bases and J shed 1 base, with 8 bases lying between them. CDR1 is SEHNR and CDR2 is FQNEAQ in the germline V gene (reference sequence). This CDR3 has 15 residues. CDR3 coding DNA: TGTGCCAGCAGCTCTACGAGTTCCTATAATTCACCCCTCCACTTT. It translates to CASSSTSSYNSPLHF. The full variable domain, its missing parts supplied by reference TRBV7-9 and TRBJ1-6, is DTGVSQNPRHKITKRGQNVTFRCDPISEHNRLYWYRQTLGQGPEFLTYFQNEAQLEKSRLLSDRFSAERPKGSFSTLEIQRTEQGDSAMYLCASSSTSSYNSPLHFGNGTRLTVT.

The sample holds a few counts of this clonotype. This sequence joins TRBV19 and TRBJ2-3; D may be TRBD2 (6 bases). The CDR3 is 14 residues long. Trimming shortened V by 3 bases and J by 5 bases, and 12 bases separated the two germline ends. CDR1 and CDR2 from the germline V gene are LNHDA and SQIVND (reference sequence). CDR3 nucleotide sequence: TGTGCCAGTAGTATCGGGGGATGGGGAGATACGCAGTATTTT. It specifies CASSIGGWGDTQYF.

V gene TRBV5-1 combines with J gene TRBJ2-3; D not certain. V lost 3 bases and J lost 7, with 9 bases in between. CDR3 length: 12 residues. The germline CDR1 and CDR2 sequences are SGHRS and YFSETQ. CDR3 DNA: TGCGCCAGCAGCTCCGGTCCAAATACGCAGTATTTT. Its translation: CASSSGPNTQYF.

This clonotype was detected only a few times. This sequence joins TRBV7-9 and TRBJ2-7; possibly TRBD1 for D (6 bases). This CDR3 comprises 17 residues. Per germline, CDR1 SEHNR and CDR2 FQNEAQ (reference sequence). Trimming removed 5 bases from V and 1 base from J, with 21 bases in between. This CDR3 reads CASSLQGLGAKSYEQYF. In nucleotides, the CDR3 is TGTGCCAGCAGCCTGCAGGGCCTGGGGGCTAAGTCCTACGAGCAGTACTTC.

DNA for the CDR3: TGTGCCAGCAGTCCTCTAGGACAGGGTAGCTATGGCTACACCTTC. Its protein is CASSPLGQGSYGYTF. The chain recombines TRBV6-1 with TRBJ1-2; TRBD1 agrees at 8 bases. V was pared by 5 bases and J by 4 bases, with 9 bases of the junction left unmatched. Germline V CDR1 and CDR2: MNHNS, SASEGT. CDR3 length equals 15 residues.

This rearrangement joins TRBV9 to TRBJ2-7; 7 nucleotides line up with TRBD1. J gave up 3 bases and V 8 bases, and 8 bases lay outside the gene matches. This CDR3 comprises 13 residues. CDR1 and CDR2 from the germline V gene are SGDLS and YYNGEE. The chain's CDR3 is CARLRQGSYEQYF. The CDR3 DNA reads as TGTGCCAGATTACGACAGGGTAGCTACGAGCAGTACTTC.

V usage is TRBV9 and J usage is TRBJ2-7, with D possibly being TRBD2 (5 bases). CDR1 and CDR2 (germline): SGDLS, YYNGEE. This CDR3 has 16 amino acids. V was clipped by 2 bases and J by 6 bases, with 21 bases between them. The CDR3 DNA reads as TGTGCCAGCAGCGTGACGGGAAAAGGCCCCCTGGGCGAGCAGTACTTC. The encoded protein is CASSVTGKGPLGEQYF.

This clonotype was seen ten or more times. The V and J genes are TRBV12-3 or TRBV12-4 and TRBJ2-3, with TRBD1 matching over 9 bases. The CDR3 has 16 residues. The junction had 6 bases not matched to a gene; V was cut back by 5 bases and J by 0 bases. CDR3 residues: CASSAPGQGSTDTQYF. The CDR3 coding sequence is TGTGCCAGCAGTGCCCCGGGACAGGGAAGCACAGATACGCAGTATTTT.

This clonotype came up a few times. The chain is built from TRBV20-1 and TRBJ2-3, with D unresolved. CDR3 length equals 13 residues. V was clipped by 6 bases and J by 5 bases, with 15 bases between them. Germline V gene lookup returns CDR1 DFQATT and CDR2 SNEGSKA (reference sequence). The CDR3 spells CSAPAPGKDTQYF. CDR3 bases: TGCAGTGCCCCCGCCCCGGGCAAAGATACGCAGTATTTT.

The chain uses TRBV6-5 and TRBJ2-7, with TRBD1 as a possible D gene (6 bases). The germline CDR1 and CDR2 sequences are MNHEY and SVGAGI. The germline V and J ends were trimmed by 2 bases and 0 bases, with 17 bases remaining between them. The CDR3 contains 17 residues. The CDR3 loop is CASSYPPRTVSSYEQYF. CDR3 DNA: TGTGCCAGCAGTTACCCCCCAAGGACAGTGAGCTCCTACGAGCAGTACTTC.

This clonotype occurred a few times. This chain joins TRBV7-9 and TRBJ2-7; D is possibly TRBD1 (5 bases). CDR3 length: 14 amino acids. V was clipped by 6 bases and J by 1 base, with 13 bases between them. In germline, CDR1 is SEHNR, CDR2 FQNEAQ (reference sequence). The CDR3 DNA follows: TGTGCCAGCAGTGCTGCCCAGGGATCCTACGAGCAGTACTTC. It encodes CASSAAQGSYEQYF. Full variable domain (rest looked up from reference TRBV7-9 and TRBJ2-7): DTGVSQNPRHKITKRGQNVTFRCDPISEHNRLYWYRQTLGQGPEFLTYFQNEAQLEKSRLLSDRFSAERPKGSFSTLEIQRTEQGDSAMYLCASSAAQGSYEQYFGPGTRLTVT.

The genes are TRBV12-3 or TRBV12-4 and TRBJ2-1; no reliable D call. The CDR3 is made up of 13 amino acids. V was trimmed by 1 base and J by 6 bases, leaving 7 bases between them. For the CDR3, the DNA is TGTGCCAGCAGTTTAGGCCCCACCAATGAGCAGTTCTTC. Translating gives CASSLGPTNEQFF.

V is TRBV5-1 and J is TRBJ2-7, with D uncertain. Germline-derived CDR1 and CDR2 are SGHRS and YFSETQ. CDR3 length equals 14 residues. Trimming took off 4 bases at V and 3 bases at J, with 14 bases between the two ends. CDR3 sequence: CASSPFGSGYEQYF. CDR3 nucleotide sequence: TGCGCCAGCAGCCCATTTGGTTCGGGCTACGAGCAGTACTTC.

This chain uses TRBV7-9 with TRBJ2-7; D not resolved. Germline loops: CDR1 SEHNR, CDR2 FQNEAQ (reference sequence). Between the trimmed V and J ends, which lost 5 bases and 2 bases, there was a span of 16 bases. The CDR3 totals 15 residues. This CDR3 is CASSPLTATAYEQYF. For the CDR3, the DNA is TGTGCCAGCAGCCCCTTAACGGCAACAGCCTACGAGCAGTACTTC.

This clonotype was seen a few times. This chain joins TRBV2 and TRBJ1-2; perhaps TRBD1 as D (5 bases). Trimming took 6 bases from V and 3 from J, leaving 17 bases between them. CDR1 is SNHLY, CDR2 FYNNEI, per germline. The CDR3 contains 15 residues. This chain's CDR3 is CASRRRGDSDYGYTF. DNA of the CDR3: TGTGCCAGCAGAAGGAGGGGCGACAGCGACTATGGCTACACCTTC.

V gene TRBV5-1 combines with J gene TRBJ1-1, with a possible D match to TRBD1 (6 bases). Trimming left V 4 bases short and J 0 bases short, with 13 bases between. The CDR3 has 15 residues. Per germline, CDR1 SGHRS and CDR2 YFSETQ. The CDR3 DNA reads TGCGCCAGCAGCCCGGGGGGGGCAGTGAACACTGAAGCTTTCTTT. It yields the protein CASSPGGAVNTEAFF.

This clonotype was seen more than once but under ten times. CDR3 amino acids: CASSIGGAYNEQFF. The CDR3 DNA reads TGTGCCAGCAGTATTGGCGGGGCCTACAATGAGCAGTTCTTC. The V call is TRBV25-1, the J call TRBJ2-1; D possibly corresponds to TRBD2 (6 bases). Trimming pared 5 bases from V and 2 bases from J, leaving 10 bases between. The CDR3 runs to 14 residues. Germline loops: CDR1 MGHDK, CDR2 SYGVNS. Filled out from reference TRBV25-1 and TRBJ2-1, the complete variable domain reads EADIYQTPRYLVIGTGKKITLECSQTMGHDKMYWYQQDPGMELHLIHYSYGVNSTEKGDLSSESTVSRIRTEHFPLTLESARPSHTSQYLCASSIGGAYNEQFFGPGTRLTVL.

This clonotype was counted between two and nine times. This chain connects TRBV7-8 to TRBJ2-1; 11 bases agree with TRBD2. The J segment lost 7 bases and the V segment lost 4 bases, leaving 6 bases of the junction unmatched. Germline-derived CDR1 and CDR2 are SGHVS and FQNEAQ. The CDR3 consists of 15 residues. The chain's CDR3 is CASSSRSGRENEQFF. The CDR3 DNA follows: TGTGCCAGCAGCTCTCGTAGCGGGAGGGAAAATGAGCAGTTCTTC.